One and the same sample provided the 3 T cell receptor beta chains below, sequenced in a study of blood T cell repertoires in COVID-19 (dated by TCRdb to about 2020). Library method: the immunoSEQ multiplex PCR assay. This is the immuneACCESS table as TCRdb keeps it, with only in-frame sequences that have V and J called. A part of the clones is gone; compared with another copy, unresolved V genes explain less than half, and the rest is unexplained. This sample lists fewer than 250,000 clones; around 80% were detected once. Of the sample, about 11% falls within the top ten clones. What was sequenced was peripheral blood. The receptors here all came from a woman aged 80 or over with COVID-19, enrolled during active disease.

This chain connects TRBV7-2 to TRBJ2-3; weak D call: TRBD2 (5 bases). The CDR3 length is 14 residues. Germline CDR1 is SGHTA and CDR2 is FQGNSA. Trimming shortened V by 4 bases and J by 4 bases, and 12 bases separated the two germline ends. CDR3 DNA sequence: TGTGCCAGCAGCTCGAGCGGCAGTCCAGATACGCAGTATTTT. Protein sequence: CASSSSGSPDTQYF.

This clone was seen once. The chain recombines TRBV5-1 with TRBJ1-2; unclear D gene. CDR1 is SGHRS, CDR2 YFSETQ, per germline. The CDR3 spans 14 residues. V shed 0 bases and J shed 8 bases, with 14 bases lying between them. In DNA, the CDR3 is TGCGCCAGCAGCTTGGGGCGACCCGGGGAAGGCTACACCTTC. It translates to CASSLGRPGEGYTF.

The chain combines TRBV7-8 with TRBJ2-5, with TRBD2 matching over 7 bases. Germline V CDR1 and CDR2: SGHVS, FQNEAQ. V trimming: 1 base; J trimming: 4 bases; junction bases outside the gene matches: 12. This CDR3 is built from 17 residues. The CDR3 DNA reads TGTGCCAGCAGCTTAGATGAAGGGGAGGGGTACGCAGAGACCCAGTACTTC. Its translation is CASSLDEGEGYAETQYF.